Here is one TCR beta chain with its context. Antigen specificity is unknown. The data derive from a study of CD8+ T cells in alopecia areata. As for the study in general: It was oral tofacitinib, at 5 to 10 mg twice daily, that treated patients received. The tofacitinib course ran for 6 to 18 months and was followed by 6 months off drug. Study findings and constraints: Researchers reported that TCR sharing among patients proved less clear than in mice, possibly HLA-linked. Persistence in scalp and blood during tofacitinib was observed for many expanded lesional clones.

Following extraction, RNA underwent reverse transcription to cDNA, which served as the sequencing template. The assay was immunoSEQ multiplex PCR, and TCRdb's table has in-frame clones only and misses some. The sample has roughly 46,000 clones, 50% to 70% seen once. Regarding treatment: oral pan-JAK inhibitor, 5-10 mg twice daily. This sequence originates from a human donor with alopecia areata. The starting material was CD8+ T cells sorted from blood, obtained at week 4, from a patient treated with tofacitinib.

The CDR3 protein is CASSLSLRQETQYF. The CDR3 DNA follows: TGTGCCAGCAGTTTATCTCTACGACAAGAGACCCAGTACTTC. The chain employs TRBV27 and TRBJ2-5; D unresolved. Germline CDR1 is MNHEY and CDR2 is SMNVEV (reference sequence). This CDR3 region has 14 residues. V lost 0 bases, J lost 2 bases, and 7 bases lay in between.